This T cell receptor (beta chain) was recovered during a study of T cells after posttransplantation cyclophosphamide (dated by TCRdb to 2016 to 2017). For the study in its entirety: Using TRB sequencing, the study followed how the T cell repertoire rebuilt after myeloablative bone marrow transplantation with posttransplantation cyclophosphamide given as GVHD prophylaxis. Public TRB sequences were queried against a database of over 3,500 sequences associated with responses to pathogens, tumor antigens, self-antigens and alloantigens. TRB sequencing was also done on up to about 3 additional blood samples from 2 to 5.2 years after transplant in 3 patients, and on pretransplant blood from a handful of patients. Blood from all 30 or so PTCy patients who had 1-year posttransplant specimens underwent TRB sequencing. Because TRA and TRB clonality correlated tightly in 9 samples, later TCR analyses were limited to TRB. Antigen receptor sequencing was done on samples from 35 PTCy-treated patients and from roughly 17 related bone marrow donors of those patients.

The research as a whole found: The TRB repertoires of T cells infiltrating skin or the GI tract showed only limited overlap with the TRB repertoires found in blood. Donor-recipient similarity was low at 1-2 months but rose over the first year, and later blood repertoires were often dominated by donor CD8+ memory clones. Across under 50 patients, recipient CMV seropositivity and CMV reactivation were highly associated with TRB clonality; PTCy diversity was similar to CNI/methotrexate controls.

Peripheral blood samples were provided by related bone marrow donors on the day of marrow donation. To count as naive, T cells had to be viable CD3+CD4+ or CD3+CD8+ cells with a CCR7+CD45RA+CD45RO-CD95-CD27+CD28+ profile. Mononuclear cells from peripheral blood and bone marrow were separated by Ficoll-Hypaque density centrifugation and then cryopreserved. CD4+ and CD8+ T cells, including naive and memory subsets, were sorted by FACS on a FACSAria II. Trimming removed 6 bases from V and 3 bases from J; the gene matches leave 8 bases unexplained. The germline V gene specifies MNHEY as CDR1 and SVGAGI as CDR2. Measured from the cysteine to the phenylalanine, the CDR3 is 14 residues long. Of all the DNA, just the CDR3 is kept, 42 bases in frame from base 1. Worth noting for this clone: This clone's antigen is unknown. No base quality values were provided; no much bigger clone lies one nucleotide off.

TRB sequencing was run on genomic DNA with either the immunoSEQ assay at survey resolution or the hsTCRB kit. The study's own analysis went as follows. The immunoSEQ software was used for initial read processing, and the LymphoSeq R package was used for repertoire analyses. Clonality was calculated as 1 minus normalized Shannon entropy, and the Gini coefficient was also calculated for each TRB dataset. Phenotypes of unsorted samples were inferred by mapping TRB sequences from sorted subsets of the recipient or donor onto the same recipient's unsorted samples. TCRdb took over this immuneACCESS table, retaining in-frame rearrangements with V and J assigned. Such tables are incomplete; in checked studies, under half of the missing clones stem from an unresolved V gene, and the remainder is unexplained. Clonal size and the V and J genes are those of that table, whereas D and trimming came from the DNA. The sample profile shows roughly 21,000 clones; 95% to 99% of them were found once. The ten largest clonotypes hold 0.1% to 0.15% of the sample.

This TCR came from a man aged 40-49 years in good health, CMV-negative, and a related stem cell transplant donor. The chain joins TRBV6-5 to TRBJ2-7; TRBD2 aligns with 7 central bases. Sequenced input: naive CD8+ T cells sorted from PBMCs. The nucleotide sequence reads as follows: TGTGCCAGCAGCCCTGGGGGGGAGTACTACGAGCAGTACTTC. It specifies CASSPGGEYYEQYF.